The clone carrying this TCR beta chain rates as medium-sized. Its antigen remains unknown. Unmatched junction bases numbered 8, after V lost 5 bases and J lost 5 bases. Germline V CDR1 and CDR2: LNHDA, SQIVND (reference sequence). The length of the CDR3 is 14 residues. This sample stems from a study of T cell repertoires in aging, cancer and after chemotherapy. Overall study context: Donor ages fell into six groups from 30 or younger up to 70 or older. Study-wide results and caveats: Compared with age-matched healthy donors, untreated hematological or solid cancer patients showed higher blood TCR clonality. Loss of evenness, beyond lost richness, contributed to age-related TCR diversity decline in cancer patients.

The template was genomic DNA from peripheral blood, not RNA. Rearranged V-D-J TRB sequences were amplified with a mixed TRB-A/B primer pool. TCRdb re-called the multiplex PCR reads through MiXCR, storing one row per CDR3 protein. Among around 4,300 distinct CDR3 sequences listed, 39% were seen once. The chain is built from TRBV19 and TRBJ1-2; 7 bases align to TRBD1. The receptor's source is a human donor with a blood cancer. Sequenced material: blood. The CDR3 loop reads CASSSRDRPYGYTF. As DNA, the CDR3 is TGTGCCAGTAGTTCCCGGGACAGACCTTATGGCTACACCTTC.